What follows are 31 T cell receptor beta chains derived from one specimen sequenced in a study of CD8+CD57+ T cells in acquired aplastic anemia. Profiling of TCR beta VDJ combinations and CDR3 sequences used genomic DNA as template. Each CDR3 protein is one row after TCRdb ran MiXCR on the reads. The sample shows more than 200,000 distinct CDR3 sequences, about half of them seen only once. Only patients with CD8+CD57+ cell expansion on flow cytometry were chosen for sequencing. Sequencing was done on a sample of sorted CD4+, CD8+, or CD8+CD57+ T cells (not recorded which) from PBMCs. The source of these receptors is a human donor with aplastic anemia.

This clonotype has at least ten counts. V usage is TRBV6-1 and J usage is TRBJ1-3; D is undetermined. Germline V gene data show CDR1 as MNHNS and CDR2 as SASEGT. V gave up 6 bases and J gave up 4 bases, with 13 bases separating them. The CDR3 is 14 amino acids. The CDR3 bases are TGTGCCAGCAGCCCGTCTCCTGGAGGAAACACCATATATTTT. The encoded protein is CASSPSPGGNTIYF.

CDR3 sequence: CASSAQDNSPLHF. The CDR3 DNA sequence: TGTGCCAGCAGTGCACAGGACAATTCACCCCTCCACTTT. V usage is TRBV25-1 and J usage is TRBJ1-6, with TRBD1 as a possible D gene (5 bases). This CDR3 contains 13 residues. Germline values: CDR1 MGHDK, CDR2 SYGVNS. Trimming stripped 4 bases from V and 7 bases from J, with 8 bases between.

The rearrangement joins TRBV19 to TRBJ1-5; tentatively, D is TRBD1 (5 bases). CDR1 is LNHDA, CDR2 SQIVND, per germline (reference sequence). Trimming stripped 4 bases from V and 11 bases from J, with 15 bases between. This CDR3 has 13 residues. The CDR3 coding sequence is TGTGCCAGTAGTAGGGCGGGCGAACAGGCCCAGCATTTT. This encodes CASSRAGEQAQHF.

Comments on this clonotype: At one boundary the junction diverges from the germline segment, which might be a read error. This sequence joins TRBV6-5 and TRBJ2-7; no reliable D call. The CDR3 is 12 amino acids. Germline assignment: CDR1 MNHEY and CDR2 SVGAGI. The CDR3 protein is CASSDSGYGQYF. The CDR3 DNA is TGTGCCAGCAGTGACTCAGGTTACGGGCAGTACTTC.

The chain links TRBV5-1 to TRBJ2-7; D is possibly TRBD1 or TRBD2 (5 bases each). Between the trimmed V and J ends, which lost 3 bases and 5 bases, there was a span of 9 bases. The CDR3 contains 12 residues. CDR1 is SGHRS, CDR2 YFSETQ, per germline. In nucleotides, the CDR3 is TGCGCCAGCAGCTCGGGACGGAACGAGCAGTACTTC. This codes for CASSSGRNEQYF.

As regards this clonotype: The CDR3 does not close with the conserved phenylalanine or tryptophan, likely indicating a read error. The limits of the CDR3 on the DNA are not certain, so only TCRdb's listed CDR3 is given. V and J are TRBV2 and TRBJ2-7; the table assigns TRBD1, which was not confirmed against the DNA. The CDR3 is 8 residues long, counting both termini. CDR1 and CDR2 from the germline V gene are SNHLY and FYNNEI. This CDR3 is CASRPLQE.

V gene TRBV11-1 combines with J gene TRBJ2-5, with D possibly TRBD1 on 6 matching bases. Trimming cost V 2 bases and J 7 bases, with 17 bases left between them. CDR3 length: 15 amino acids. CDR1 is SGHAT, CDR2 FQDESV, per germline (reference sequence). As DNA, the CDR3 is TGTGCCAGCAGCTTAAGGGGTGTACAGGGACGGACCCAGTACTTC. Translation gives CASSLRGVQGRTQYF. The variable domain in full, with the rest retrieved from reference TRBV11-1 and TRBJ2-5, is EAEVAQSPRYKITEKSQAVAFWCDPISGHATLYWYRQILGQGPELLVQFQDESVVDDSQLPKDRFSAERLKGVDSTLKIQPAELGDSAMYLCASSLRGVQGRTQYFGPGTRLLVL.

The genes are TRBV2 and TRBJ2-3; 10 bases fit TRBD2. Trimming cost V 3 bases and J 4 bases; bases outside gene matches: 1. The CDR3 extends over 14 amino acids. Germline V gives CDR1 SNHLY, CDR2 FYNNEI. For the CDR3, the DNA is TGTGCCAGCAGTGACGGACTAGCGGCAGATACGCAGTATTTT. This translates into CASSDGLAADTQYF.

Many counts were recorded for this clonotype. V usage is TRBV11-2 and J usage is TRBJ2-7; possible D gene TRBD1, 5 bases. The CDR3 totals 15 residues. V was cut by 5 bases and J by 3 bases, with 17 bases left in between. The V gene's germline CDR1 is SGHAT and CDR2 FQNNGV. The CDR3 coding sequence is TGTGCCAGCAGCCCCGCTTCAGGGAAACTCTACGAGCAGTACTTC. Protein product: CASSPASGKLYEQYF.

At least ten counts were recorded for this clonotype. V gene TRBV20-1 combines with J gene TRBJ1-5; D is uncertain. This CDR3 spans 12 amino acids. The ends were cut back, 4 bases at V and 7 bases at J, with 11 bases in the middle. CDR1 is DFQATT and CDR2 is SNEGSKA in the germline V gene (reference sequence). Here the CDR3 DNA reads TGCAGTGCTACCCCAAGACGGCAGCCCCAGCATTTT. Its protein is CSATPRRQPQHF.

The V and J genes are TRBV5-8 and TRBJ1-5, with 7 bases matching TRBD1. The germline gives CDR1 SGHTS, CDR2 YDEGEE. Trimming at V came to 5 bases and at J to 4 bases, leaving 12 bases not matched to a gene. The CDR3 consists of 16 residues. The CDR3 bases are TGTGCCAGCAGACTTTTCGGACAGGCCCTGAATCAGCCCCAGCATTTT. Translating it yields CASRLFGQALNQPQHF.

As regards this clonotype: A much larger clone differs by one base, so this may be a read error. The J gene is TRBJ2-5, the V gene TRBV5-1; D is ambiguous. This CDR3 contains 15 residues. Germline CDR1 is SGHRS and CDR2 is YFSETQ. V was cut by 0 bases and J by 2 bases, with 11 bases left in between. In DNA, the CDR3 is TGCGCCAGCAGCTTGGGGGGTCCAACTCAAGAGACCCAGTACTTC. Its translation: CASSLGGPTQETQYF.

The chain recombines TRBV10-1 with TRBJ2-7; the D is unclear. CDR3 length equals 13 residues. Germline V gene lookup returns CDR1 WNHNN and CDR2 SYGVQD (reference sequence). Between the trimmed V and J ends, which lost 3 bases and 3 bases, there was a span of 9 bases. In DNA, the CDR3 is TGCGCCAGCAGTGATCCCGACGGCTACGAGCAGTACTTC. It yields the protein CASSDPDGYEQYF.

This clonotype was detected many times. The chain carries TRBV6-6 and TRBJ1-2; maybe TRBD1 (5 bases). Trimming removed 2 bases at V and 0 bases at J, with 10 bases between. CDR1 and CDR2 from the germline V gene are MNHNY and SVGAGI (reference sequence). CDR3 length: 15 residues. CDR3 bases: TGTGCCAGCAGTTACCCGGCGACAGCTAACTATGGCTACACCTTC. Its translation is CASSYPATANYGYTF.

The sample holds many counts of this clonotype. V gene TRBV20-1 combines with J gene TRBJ2-7; TRBD1 aligns across 9 bases. The V segment lost 1 base and the J segment 6 bases; nucleotides outside the gene matches: 10. The CDR3 is made up of 15 amino acids. Looked up from germline, CDR1 is DFQATT and CDR2 is SNEGSKA (reference sequence). CDR3 residues: CSARARDREWGEQYF. The CDR3, as DNA: TGCAGTGCTAGAGCCCGGGACAGGGAATGGGGCGAGCAGTACTTC.

In this sample, this clonotype turned up many times. The chain joins TRBV11-2 to TRBJ2-1, with 8 bases fitting TRBD2. CDR3 length equals 13 residues. The trim removed 5 bases at V and 8 bases at J, leaving 5 bases unmatched. Germline CDR1 and CDR2: SGHAT and FQNNGV. The CDR3 is CASSPGLAHEQFF. CDR3 DNA: TGTGCCAGCAGCCCCGGACTAGCCCATGAGCAGTTCTTC.

The rearrangement links TRBV5-1 to TRBJ2-7; D not resolved. The CDR3 length is 14 residues. The germline V gene encodes CDR1 SGHRS and CDR2 YFSETQ. Deletions cut 0 bases from V and 1 base from J, with 8 bases between. DNA for the CDR3: TGCGCCAGCAGCTTGGCCGTCGGATCCTACGAGCAGTACGTC. Its translation: CASSLAVGSYEQYV.

This sequence joins TRBV5-1 and TRBJ1-2; 8 bases are a match to TRBD1. This CDR3 comprises 14 residues. Germline V CDR1 and CDR2: SGHRS, YFSETQ. V gave up 2 bases and J gave up 6 bases; unmatched junction bases: 6. The CDR3 sequence is CASSFAGQGDGYTF. The CDR3 coding sequence is TGCGCCAGCAGCTTTGCTGGACAGGGTGATGGCTACACCTTC. Looking up the rest from reference TRBV5-1 and TRBJ1-2 gives the full variable domain: KAGVTQTPRYLIKTRGQQVTLSCSPISGHRSVSWYQQTPGQGLQFLFEYFSETQRNKGNFPGRFSGRQFSNSRSEMNVSTLELGDSALYLCASSFAGQGDGYTFGSGTRLTVV.

In its sample, this clonotype was seen a few times. V gene TRBV7-9 combines with J gene TRBJ1-4, with TRBD1 matching over 7 bases. This CDR3 spans 17 amino acids. J gave up 11 bases and V 5 bases, and 20 bases lay outside the gene matches. Germline lookup yields CDR1 SEHNR and CDR2 FQNEAQ (reference sequence). This chain's CDR3 is CASSPGTEGSPLGKLFF. As DNA, the CDR3 is TGTGCCAGCAGCCCAGGGACAGAGGGTTCCCCCTTGGGGAAACTGTTTTTT. Drawing the rest from reference TRBV7-9 and TRBJ1-4, the complete variable domain is DTGVSQNPRHKITKRGQNVTFRCDPISEHNRLYWYRQTLGQGPEFLTYFQNEAQLEKSRLLSDRFSAERPKGSFSTLEIQRTEQGDSAMYLCASSPGTEGSPLGKLFFGSGTQLSVL.

V is TRBV15 and J is TRBJ2-7; TRBD1 might be the D (6 bases). CDR3 length: 15 residues. Germline lookup yields CDR1 LNHNV and CDR2 YYDKDF (reference sequence). Trimming took off 5 bases at V and 1 base at J, with 15 bases between the two ends. For the CDR3, the DNA is TGTGCCACCAGCCCCCTCTACAGGGAATCCTACGAGCAGTACTTC. Protein: CATSPLYRESYEQYF.

The gene calls are TRBV9 and TRBJ1-2; D possibly corresponds to TRBD1 (6 bases). V lost 0 bases to trimming and J lost 2 bases, with 14 bases between them. CDR3 length: 16 residues. The germline gives CDR1 SGDLS, CDR2 YYNGEE. The CDR3 sequence: CASSVAQGLGNYGYTF. Written as DNA, the CDR3 is TGTGCCAGCAGCGTAGCGCAGGGGCTGGGGAACTATGGCTACACCTTC.

This clonotype was detected ten times or more. The chain joins TRBV12-3 or TRBV12-4 to TRBJ1-1; 7 bases line up with TRBD1. V was clipped by 5 bases and J by 2 bases; unmatched bases: 5. The CDR3 sequence is 14 residues long. The CDR3: CASSPTGFNTEAFF. Here the CDR3 DNA reads TGTGCCAGCAGTCCGACAGGGTTTAACACTGAAGCTTTCTTT.

This clonotype has at least ten counts. V and J are TRBV2 and TRBJ1-5; perhaps TRBD1 as D (5 bases). The CDR3 has 16 amino acids. V lost 6 bases and J 3 bases, leaving 18 bases between the germline ends. The germline V gene has CDR1 SNHLY and CDR2 FYNNEI. CDR3 DNA: TGTGCCAGCAGAGACTTAAACCGGGACTACAATCAGCCCCAGCATTTT. Translation: CASRDLNRDYNQPQHF.

Note on this clonotype: With a much larger clone just one base away, this may be a read error. The rearrangement links TRBV5-4 to TRBJ1-4, with D possibly matching TRBD1 (5 bases). The CDR3 length is 14 residues. The germline CDR1 and CDR2 sequences are SGHNT and YYREEE (reference sequence). The CDR3 here is CASTRDSTNGKLFF. The CDR3 nucleotides read TGTGCCAGCACCAGGGACTCAACTAATGGAAAACTGTTTTTT.

The V and J genes are TRBV9 and TRBJ2-1, with 9 bases identical to TRBD2. Germline CDR1 is SGDLS and CDR2 is YYNGEE. This CDR3 spans 17 amino acids. V shed 7 bases and J 8 bases; nucleotides not matched to a gene: 19. The CDR3 is CASGGRIAGLASDEQFF. The DNA of the CDR3 is TGTGCCAGCGGGGGACGTATAGCGGGACTAGCATCTGATGAGCAGTTCTTC.

The chain is built from TRBV20-1 and TRBJ1-4; TRBD1 might be the D (5 bases). The CDR3 has 13 amino acids. Trimming left V 6 bases short and J 5 bases short, with 13 bases between. Germline V gene sequence: CDR1 DFQATT, CDR2 SNEGSKA (reference sequence). DNA for the CDR3: TGCAGTGCGGGGGGGGGGAAGAATGAAAAACTGTTTTTT. This gives the protein CSAGGGKNEKLFF.

The CDR3 sequence: CASSRLAGGGTGELFF. The CDR3 region has the DNA TGTGCCAGCAGCAGACTAGCGGGGGGGGGCACCGGGGAGCTGTTTTTT. The chain has TRBV7-2 and TRBJ2-2; 14 bases align to TRBD2. CDR1 SGHTA and CDR2 FQGNSA come from the germline V gene. With 5 bases clipped from V and 4 bases from J, the junction kept 3 bases outside the gene matches. The length of the CDR3 is 16 residues.

This clonotype was recorded many times. The V gene is TRBV7-8, the J gene TRBJ2-1, with 11 bases matching TRBD2. This CDR3 is 17 amino acids long. Germline V gene lookup returns CDR1 SGHVS and CDR2 FQNEAQ. Germline trimming cut 4 bases from V and 1 base from J; bases unmatched to any gene: 6. CDR3 DNA: TGTGCCAGCAGCTCAACTAGCGGGGGCCCTTCCTACAATGAGCAGTTCTTC. This sequence encodes CASSSTSGGPSYNEQFF.

This clonotype occurred once. The chain joins TRBV19 to TRBJ2-1; D not certain. The CDR3 runs 13 residues. Germline V gene sequence: CDR1 LNHDA, CDR2 SQIVND (reference sequence). Trimming left V 3 bases short and J 10 bases short, with 13 bases between. The CDR3 DNA follows: TGTGCCAGTAGTATTTATCTGGGTCAGGAGCAGTTCTTC. Amino acids: CASSIYLGQEQFF.

A few counts support this clonotype. The V and J genes are TRBV19 and TRBJ1-5, with a weak D call TRBD1 (5 bases). V shed 9 bases and J shed 2 bases, with 20 bases lying between them. Germline loops: CDR1 LNHDA, CDR2 SQIVND (reference sequence). There are 16 residues in the CDR3. For the CDR3, the DNA is TGTGCCAGCCCCCCGGCGGGGCTGAGGGGCAATCAGCCCCAGCATTTT. This translates into CASPPAGLRGNQPQHF.

The genes are TRBV20-1 and TRBJ1-1; TRBD1 aligns across 7 bases. CDR1 DFQATT and CDR2 SNEGSKA come from the germline V gene (reference sequence). The CDR3 is made up of 13 amino acids. V shed 3 bases, J shed 6 bases, and the junction held 7 bases outside the gene matches. The CDR3 coding sequence is TGCAGTGCTAGCCTCCACAGGGGTTCTGAAGCTTTCTTT. Protein: CSASLHRGSEAFF.